These 5 T cell receptor beta chains were sequenced from one sample in a study of identifying expanded T cells in peripheral blood. Libraries were prepared by immunoSEQ multiplex PCR; TCRdb keeps only in-frame clonotypes and omits some of them. This table has 45,000 to 75,000 clones, over 80% appearing once. Sequenced sample: blood. The receptors were gathered from a person aged 18 to 75 in good health.

This sequence joins TRBV7-2 and TRBJ1-2, with D possibly matching TRBD1 (5 bases). V lost 3 bases, J lost 0 bases, and 14 bases lay in between. This CDR3 has 16 residues. Looked up from germline, CDR1 is SGHTA and CDR2 is FQGNSA. In DNA form, the CDR3 reads TGTGCCAGCAGCTTCCCTGAACAGGAGGCTAACTATGGCTACACCTTC. Translation gives CASSFPEQEANYGYTF.

J is TRBJ2-1 and V is TRBV18; perhaps TRBD2 as D (5 bases). Germline values: CDR1 KGHSH, CDR2 LQKENI. The V gene lost 3 bases and the J gene lost 9 bases, with 12 bases spanning the gap. This CDR3 contains 13 residues. CDR3 amino acids: CASSPKLGPEQFF. The DNA for the CDR3 is TGTGCCAGCTCACCGAAACTAGGACCTGAGCAGTTCTTC.

This clone was seen a handful of times. This CDR3 is also generated by other DNA sequences in the sample. The chain uses TRBV10-1 and TRBJ1-1; the D is unclear. This CDR3 is built from 13 residues. V was trimmed by 6 bases and J by 6 bases, leaving 14 bases between them. Germline assignment: CDR1 WNHNN and CDR2 SYGVQD (reference sequence). Here the CDR3 DNA reads TGCGCCAGCAGCCCACTCGGGCGCTCTGAAGCTTTCTTT. It codes for CASSPLGRSEAFF.

This chain uses TRBV7-9 with TRBJ1-2; D remains unclear. CDR1 SEHNR and CDR2 FQNEAQ come from the germline V gene (reference sequence). The CDR3 sequence is 13 residues long. Trimming stripped 1 base from V and 6 bases from J, with 9 bases between. The CDR3 DNA reads as TGTGCCAGCAGCTTAGATAACAAGAATGGCTACACCTTC. Its protein product is CASSLDNKNGYTF.

CDR3 sequence reads: CASSPTGQAEAFF. CDR3 sequence (DNA): TGTGCCAGCAGTCCGACGGGACAGGCAGAGGCTTTCTTT. The rearrangement joins TRBV28 to TRBJ1-1, with TRBD1 matching 8 bases. The CDR3 loop spans 13 amino acids. The V gene's germline CDR1 is MDHEN and CDR2 SYDVKM. J gave up 11 bases and V 5 bases, and 10 bases lay outside the gene matches.